These 8 T cell receptor beta chains originate from one sample sequenced in a study of PD-1 blockade in classical Hodgkin lymphoma. Method: immunoSEQ multiplex PCR; TCRdb's copy keeps in-frame clones and lacks some. The sample shows about 86,000 clones, about 89% of them seen only once. Autologous stem cell transplantation was followed by relapse in every patient, and brentuximab vedotin exposure varied. The sample was peripheral blood mononuclear cells (PBMCs), taken at baseline. The source of these receptors is a human donor with classical Hodgkin lymphoma.

The chain is built from TRBV2 and TRBJ1-1; TRBD1 agrees at 8 bases. The CDR3 spans 14 residues. Germline loops: CDR1 SNHLY, CDR2 FYNNEI. With V trimmed by 6 bases and J by 5 bases, 8 bases remained unmatched. In nucleotides, the CDR3 is TGTGCCAGCAGCGACGGACAGGGCGGAACTGAAGCTTTCTTT. This sequence encodes CASSDGQGGTEAFF.

V gene TRBV7-2 combines with J gene TRBJ2-2, with 7 nucleotides matching TRBD2. The trim removed 1 base at V and 4 bases at J, leaving 9 bases unmatched. From germline, CDR1 is SGHTA and CDR2 FQGNSA. The CDR3 is 17 residues long. In DNA form, the CDR3 reads TGTGCCAGCAGCTTAGTAAGGGAGGGCCGGAGCACCGGGGAGCTGTTTTTT. Translated: CASSLVREGRSTGELFF.

V gene TRBV27 combines with J gene TRBJ1-2; no reliable D call. V lost 2 bases, J lost 2 bases, and 6 bases lay in between. The germline V gene has CDR1 MNHEY and CDR2 SMNVEV (reference sequence). CDR3 length: 13 residues. CDR3 nucleotide sequence: TGTGCCAGCAGTTTAGGTCAGAACTATGGCTACACCTTC. It codes for CASSLGQNYGYTF.

The chain couples TRBV6-1 to TRBJ1-5; D uncertain. V was pared by 11 bases and J by 0 bases, with 11 bases between. The CDR3 loop spans 13 amino acids. Looked up from germline, CDR1 is MNHNS and CDR2 is SASEGT. The chain's CDR3 is CAGSPYSNQPQHF. The CDR3 DNA reads as TGTGCCGGGAGCCCCTATAGCAATCAGCCCCAGCATTTT.

The J gene is TRBJ1-5, the V gene TRBV19, with D maybe TRBD1 (5 bases). This CDR3 region has 14 residues. Per the germline V gene, CDR1 is LNHDA and CDR2 is SQIVND (reference sequence). Trimming took 6 bases from V and 7 from J, leaving 16 bases between them. CDR3 sequence: CASRPRDVSQPQHF. The CDR3 nucleotides are TGTGCCAGTAGGCCTCGGGACGTTTCCCAGCCCCAGCATTTT.

A single count supports this clone. The chain carries TRBV13 and TRBJ2-3; no clear D gene. V was pared by 2 bases and J by 4 bases, with 7 bases between. This CDR3 contains 13 residues. Germline CDR1 and CDR2: PRHDT and FYEKMQ (reference sequence). As DNA, the CDR3 is TGTGCCAGCAGCTTATGGGTCGCAGATACGCAGTATTTT. Its protein product is CASSLWVADTQYF.

The rearrangement uses TRBV6-4 and TRBJ2-2; 9 nucleotides line up with TRBD1. The germline V gene has CDR1 MRHNA and CDR2 SNTAGT. The junction had 8 bases not matched to a gene; V was cut back by 3 bases and J by 6 bases. There are 16 residues in the CDR3. The CDR3 coding sequence is TGTGCCAGCAGTGAGAACCCGGGACAGGGACCCGGGGAGCTGTTTTTT. Its translation is CASSENPGQGPGELFF.

J is TRBJ2-2 and V is TRBV27; D may be TRBD1 or TRBD2 (5 bases each). The CDR3 spans 16 residues. Germline V lookup: CDR1 MNHEY, CDR2 SMNVEV (reference sequence). V lost 6 bases and J 1 base, leaving 15 bases between the germline ends. The CDR3: CASSPSRQLNTGELFF. CDR3 in DNA: TGTGCCAGCAGCCCTAGCCGACAGCTGAACACCGGGGAGCTGTTTTTT.